Listed here is a single TCR beta chain. The antigen remains undetermined. A single record per CDR3 protein comes from TCRdb applying MiXCR to the RT-PCR reads. There are roughly 460,000 distinct CDR3 sequences in the sample; 10% to 11% occur only once, and approximately 12% lies in the top ten. This record comes from a study of response to subunit inactivated influenza vaccine. Findings of the study overall: The study's authors posited that every seasonal influenza vaccination enlists few new T cells.

This CDR3 region has 16 residues. Germline trimming cut 2 bases from V and 8 bases from J; bases unmatched to any gene: 8. The germline V gene has CDR1 SGHRS and CDR2 YFSETQ. The sequencing here drew on PBMCs from blood, taken about 6 weeks after vaccination. This clonotype was sampled from a man in his fifties or sixties who received an inactivated influenza vaccine. The chain recombines TRBV5-1 with TRBJ2-1, with 12 nucleotides matching TRBD2. CDR3 DNA: TGCGCCAGCAGCTTCCTGACTAGCGGGAGTGTGCATGAGCAGTTCTTC. Protein: CASSFLTSGSVHEQFF.